A single sample gave rise to the 19 T cell receptor beta chains below, sequenced in a study of blood T cell repertoires in COVID-19. Profiled with immunoSEQ multiplex PCR; TCRdb holds only in-frame clones, not every one. The data hold 25,000 to 35,000 clones, with nearly 90% observed a single time. Sequencing used peripheral blood. These receptors originate from a human donor with acute or convalescent COVID-19. The donor label of this sample is uncertain.

The J gene is TRBJ2-3, the V gene TRBV24-1; TRBD2 matches 9 bases. Germline V gene data show CDR1 as KGHDR and CDR2 as SFDVKD. Trimming took 0 bases from V and 4 from J; bases not matched to a gene: 7. The CDR3 has 17 residues. CDR3 DNA sequence: TGTGCCACCAGTGATTTGGGACTAGCGTTATATCCAGATACGCAGTATTTT. This gives the protein CATSDLGLALYPDTQYF.

This chain joins TRBV5-5 and TRBJ1-2; unclear D gene. This CDR3 has 15 residues. Per the germline V gene, CDR1 is SGHKS and CDR2 is YYEKEE (reference sequence). V gave up 0 bases and J gave up 2 bases, with 11 bases separating them. CDR3 sequence: CASSLGPDKNYGYTF. CDR3 in DNA: TGTGCCAGCAGCTTGGGGCCAGACAAGAACTATGGCTACACCTTC. Drawing the rest from reference TRBV5-5 and TRBJ1-2, the complete variable domain is DAGVTQSPTHLIKTRGQQVTLRCSPISGHKSVSWYQQVLGQGPQFIFQYYEKEERGRGNFPDRFSARQFPNYSSELNVNALLLGDSALYLCASSLGPDKNYGYTFGSGTRLTVV.

V usage is TRBV11-2 and J usage is TRBJ2-1; 8 positions match TRBD2. Germline trimming cut 3 bases from V and 8 bases from J; bases unmatched to any gene: 9. The CDR3 contains 15 residues. CDR1 is SGHAT and CDR2 is FQNNGV in the germline V gene. In DNA, the CDR3 is TGTGCCAGCAGCTTCGAAACGGGGGGGCCGGATGAGCAGTTCTTC. This sequence encodes CASSFETGGPDEQFF.

This chain connects TRBV6-1 to TRBJ1-5; 7 nucleotides match TRBD1. The CDR3 is 16 amino acids. Germline CDR1 is MNHNS and CDR2 is SASEGT. The ends lost 2 bases at V and 6 bases at J; junction bases unmatched: 10. CDR3 sequence: CASSEQRQGGSQPQHF. The CDR3 DNA follows: TGTGCCAGCAGTGAACAGCGACAGGGAGGTAGTCAGCCCCAGCATTTT.

The chain recombines TRBV10-1 with TRBJ2-7; 7 bases fit TRBD1. Trimming removed 2 bases from V and 0 bases from J; junction bases left unmatched: 1. Per germline, CDR1 WNHNN and CDR2 SYGVQD (reference sequence). This CDR3 has 14 amino acids. This CDR3 is CASSENRGSYEQYF. DNA for the CDR3: TGCGCCAGCAGTGAGAACAGGGGCTCCTACGAGCAGTACTTC.

The chain is built from TRBV24-1 and TRBJ2-2, with 9 bases identical to TRBD1. From germline, CDR1 is KGHDR and CDR2 SFDVKD. The V segment lost 3 bases and the J segment 2 bases; nucleotides outside the gene matches: 9. The CDR3 spans 18 residues. CDR3: CATSDLRSTGGNTGELFF. CDR3 sequence (DNA): TGTGCCACCAGTGATCTCCGGTCGACAGGGGGAAACACCGGGGAGCTGTTTTTT.

In regard to this clone: At one of its ends the junction is not consistent with the germline gene, which may arise from a read error. Other DNA variants within this sample encode the same CDR3. The chain uses TRBV10-2 and TRBJ2-1; the match to TRBD1 covers 8 bases. In germline, CDR1 is WSHSY, CDR2 SAAADI. CDR3 length equals 16 residues. The CDR3 DNA reads TGCGCCAGTAGTGAGTCGACAGGGGCTCGGGGCAATGAGCAGTTCTTC. This translates into CASSESTGARGNEQFF.

The chain uses TRBV6-4 and TRBJ2-1; the match to TRBD2 covers 13 bases. V lost 4 bases, J lost 9 bases, and 6 bases stayed unmatched. The CDR3 loop spans 15 amino acids. Germline CDR1 MRHNA, CDR2 SNTAGT. The CDR3 DNA is TGTGCCAGCAGTGGGGGACTAGCGGGATCGGGTGAGCAGTTCTTC. This encodes CASSGGLAGSGEQFF.

This chain joins TRBV30 and TRBJ1-3, with D maybe TRBD1 (6 bases). The V and J ends lost 3 bases and 2 bases respectively, with 8 bases between them. The V gene's germline CDR1 is GTSNPN and CDR2 SVGIG (reference sequence). CDR3 length: 13 amino acids. DNA of the CDR3: TGTGCCTGGAGGGCAGGGGCTGGAAACACCATATATTTT. Translating gives CAWRAGAGNTIYF.

This chain connects TRBV3-1 (or the pseudogene TRBV3-2) to TRBJ2-7; 12 bases line up with TRBD2. The germline V gene has CDR1 LGHDT and CDR2 YNNKEL (reference sequence). Trimming took 2 bases from V and 7 from J; bases not matched to a gene: 3. The CDR3 sequence is 14 residues long. In DNA, the CDR3 is TGTGCCAGCAGCCAATTGGGACTAGCGGGTGAGCAGTACTTC. This translates into CASSQLGLAGEQYF.

The J gene is TRBJ1-2, the V gene TRBV2; D perhaps matches TRBD1 (6 bases). The V gene lost 3 bases and the J gene lost 4 bases, with 15 bases spanning the gap. The CDR3 spans 15 residues. CDR1 and CDR2 from the germline V gene are SNHLY and FYNNEI. The chain's CDR3 is CASSELGGGSYGYTF. In DNA, the CDR3 is TGTGCCAGCAGTGAGTTAGGGGGGGGCAGCTATGGCTACACCTTC.

DNA of the CDR3: TGCGCCAGCCGAACCGGGATTAATCAGCCCCAGCATTTT. This gives the protein CASRTGINQPQHF. The chain combines TRBV5-1 with TRBJ1-5; D ambiguous. This CDR3 contains 13 residues. Germline values: CDR1 SGHRS, CDR2 YFSETQ. V lost 7 bases, J lost 4 bases, and 12 bases lay in between.

The rearrangement uses TRBV9 and TRBJ2-2; perhaps TRBD1 as D (5 bases). Germline CDR1 reads SGDLS; CDR2 reads YYNGEE. The CDR3 runs to 16 residues. Trimming pared 2 bases from V and 5 bases from J, leaving 16 bases between. The CDR3 DNA sequence: TGTGCCAGCAGCGTGGGTGGCTCAGGGCGGACCGGGGAGCTGTTTTTT. Protein product: CASSVGGSGRTGELFF.

The genes are TRBV4-3 and TRBJ1-6; TRBD1 might be the D (5 bases). The CDR3 has 15 residues. CDR1 is LGHNA and CDR2 is YSLEER in the germline V gene. Between the trimmed V and J ends, which lost 6 bases and 4 bases, there was a span of 13 bases. CDR3 sequence: CASRHSGTYNSPLHF. The CDR3 DNA sequence: TGCGCCAGCAGACATTCCGGGACTTATAATTCACCCCTCCACTTT.

The gene calls are TRBV7-2 and TRBJ2-1, with TRBD1 matching over 8 bases. The CDR3 runs 15 residues. Looked up from germline, CDR1 is SGHTA and CDR2 is FQGNSA. V dropped 5 bases and J dropped 4; count of bases not matched to a gene: 7. CDR3 in DNA: TGTGCCAGCAGCCCGTCTCGACAGGGGTACAATGAGCAGTTCTTC. It yields the protein CASSPSRQGYNEQFF.

The chain has TRBV10-3 and TRBJ1-1, with TRBD1 identical over 9 bases. This CDR3 is built from 15 residues. Germline values: CDR1 ENHRY, CDR2 SYGVKD. V lost 6 bases, J lost 8 bases, and 13 bases stayed unmatched. CDR3 sequence (DNA): TGTGCCATCAGGACAGGGGGAGAAATGGTAGTAGAAGCTTTCTTT. This sequence encodes CAIRTGGEMVVEAFF.

The chain employs TRBV19 and TRBJ1-1, with D perhaps TRBD1 (5 bases). CDR3 length: 12 amino acids. The germline gives CDR1 LNHDA, CDR2 SQIVND (reference sequence). Between the trimmed V and J ends, which lost 4 bases and 6 bases, there was a span of 9 bases. CDR3 in amino acids: CASSTRVAEAFF. The DNA for the CDR3 is TGTGCCAGTAGTACCAGGGTGGCTGAAGCTTTCTTT.

J is TRBJ2-3 and V is TRBV28; 7 bases line up with TRBD1. The CDR3 extends over 16 amino acids. V trimming: 7 bases; J trimming: 1 base; junction bases outside the gene matches: 11. Germline V gene sequence: CDR1 MDHEN, CDR2 SYDVKM. In nucleotides, the CDR3 is TGTGCCAGCAAAGAAGGGGGCAGGTCCCGCACAGATACGCAGTATTTT. Translated, it gives CASKEGGRSRTDTQYF.

The rearrangement joins TRBV29-1 to TRBJ2-4; D remains unclear. The germline V gene encodes CDR1 SQVTM and CDR2 ANQGSEA. The CDR3 is made up of 14 amino acids. The V end lost 5 bases, the J end lost 0 bases, and 11 bases lay between the germline ends. CDR3 amino acids: CSVRQTLAKNIQYF. The CDR3 region has the DNA TGCAGCGTTCGGCAGACACTAGCCAAAAACATTCAGTACTTC.